Each of the 23 T cell receptor beta chains below was sequenced from the same sample in a study of blood T cells in healthy people across ages. The second PCR ran roughly 6 to 11 cycles with a sample-barcoded 5' primer and J-beta primers. MiXCR, run by TCRdb on the 5' RACE reads, gives a single entry per CDR3 protein. The table has about 800,000 distinct CDR3 sequences, over 45% seen once; the top ten hold about 20%. The sequencing sample was made of blood. The receptor source for this set is a man aged 25-45 years in good health.

V and J are TRBV20-1 and TRBJ2-1, with D perhaps matching TRBD2 (6 bases). Germline lookup yields CDR1 DFQATT and CDR2 SNEGSKA (reference sequence). Trimming took 7 bases from V and 3 from J, leaving 19 bases between them. The CDR3 extends over 15 amino acids. CDR3 in DNA: TGCAGTGTCAATCCCGGTACAGCGGGCTACAATGAGCAGTTCTTC. Its protein product is CSVNPGTAGYNEQFF.

The chain recombines TRBV2 with TRBJ2-1; 7 bases align to TRBD2. Germline CDR1 and CDR2: SNHLY and FYNNEI. V lost 9 bases, J lost 4 bases, and 9 bases stayed unmatched. The CDR3 sequence is 14 residues long. This chain's CDR3 is CASFGSGRYNEQFF. CDR3 bases: TGTGCCAGTTTTGGTAGCGGGCGTTACAATGAGCAGTTCTTC.

The genes are TRBV3-1 and TRBJ2-1, with D possibly matching TRBD1 (5 bases). The CDR3 is made up of 13 amino acids. CDR1 and CDR2 from the germline V gene are LGHDT and YNNKEL (reference sequence). Between the trimmed V and J ends, which lost 1 base and 6 bases, there was a span of 7 bases. The CDR3 DNA follows: TGTGCCAGCAGCCAAGTAGGGGTCAATGAGCAGTTCTTC. Translation gives CASSQVGVNEQFF.

The rearrangement links TRBV6-2 or TRBV6-3 to TRBJ2-7; D remains ambiguous. The DNA end lines up better with TRBJ2-5; the J call may be wrong. The length of the CDR3 is 11 residues. CDR1 and CDR2 from the germline V gene are MNHEY and SVGEGT. The CDR3 sequence: CASNSEETQYF. CDR3 in DNA: TGTGCCAGCAATTCTGAAGAGACCCAGTACTTC.

This chain uses TRBV6-5 with TRBJ1-2; 9 nucleotides align to TRBD1. CDR1 MNHEY and CDR2 SVGAGI come from the germline V gene. The length of the CDR3 is 15 residues. The ends lost 6 bases at V and 3 bases at J; junction bases unmatched: 8. This CDR3 is CASRRTGEWDYGYTF. CDR3 in DNA: TGTGCCAGCAGACGGACAGGGGAATGGGACTATGGCTACACCTTC.

As regards this clonotype: A much larger clonotype is one base distant, so this may be a read error. J is TRBJ2-5 and V is TRBV7-6; D not resolved. The CDR3 is 14 amino acids. From germline, CDR1 is SGHVS and CDR2 FNYEAQ. CDR3 amino acids: CAGSLTPQQETQYF. CDR3 coding DNA: TGTGCCGGCAGCTTAACCCCCCAACAAGAGACCCAGTACTTC.

In its sample, this clonotype was seen a few times. The rearrangement uses TRBV24-1 and TRBJ2-1; D perhaps matches TRBD2 (6 bases). Per germline, CDR1 KGHDR and CDR2 SFDVKD. Trimming took 5 bases from V and 8 from J, leaving 18 bases between them. The CDR3 contains 15 residues. The CDR3: CATSGRAGSVHEQFF. Here the CDR3 DNA reads TGTGCCACCAGTGGGAGGGCAGGGTCGGTTCATGAGCAGTTCTTC.

This clonotype was detected once. The chain combines TRBV5-1 with TRBJ2-1, with D possibly TRBD1 on 6 matching bases. V was trimmed by 0 bases and J by 4 bases, leaving 8 bases between them. Germline CDR1 is SGHRS and CDR2 is YFSETQ. The CDR3 has 14 residues. The CDR3 DNA sequence: TGCGCCAGCAGCTTGGGACAGGAATACAATGAGCAGTTCTTC. Translated: CASSLGQEYNEQFF.

The CDR3: CASRLTGAQPQHF. The CDR3 DNA reads as TGTGCCAGCAGACTGACAGGGGCTCAGCCCCAGCATTTT. V usage is TRBV7-2 and J usage is TRBJ1-5, with TRBD1 matching 8 bases. Losses at the gene ends were 6 bases for V and 6 bases for J; bases not matched to a gene: 4. The CDR3 totals 13 residues. Germline V gene data show CDR1 as SGHTA and CDR2 as FQGNSA.

The gene calls are TRBV4-1 and TRBJ2-1; 10 positions match TRBD2. V lost 2 bases, J lost 9 bases, and 13 bases stayed unmatched. Germline V gene data show CDR1 as MGHRA and CDR2 as YSYEKL. This CDR3 comprises 17 residues. The CDR3 loop is CASSQTERGGERGEQFF. The CDR3 nucleotides are TGCGCCAGCAGCCAAACGGAGCGGGGGGGCGAGAGGGGTGAGCAGTTCTTC.

The sample holds a few counts of this clonotype. This rearrangement joins TRBV21-1 to TRBJ2-3; the table's D call TRBD2 went unverified against the DNA. TRBV21-1 is a known pseudogene. This CDR3 is built from 14 residues. This CDR3 reads CASSKTRRTDTQYF. For the CDR3, the DNA is TGTGCCAGCAGCAAAACTAGAAGGACAGATACGCAGTATTTT.

This clonotype was seen a few times. This rearrangement joins TRBV20-1 to TRBJ2-1, with a weak D call TRBD2 (7 bases). The CDR3 is 11 residues long. CDR1 and CDR2 from the germline V gene are DFQATT and SNEGSKA (reference sequence). The CDR3 is CSGGLTGEQFF. CDR3 DNA: TGCAGCGGGGGGCTCACTGGGGAGCAGTTCTTC.

The genes are TRBV29-1 and TRBJ1-1; D is unresolved. The CDR3 runs 15 residues. Germline assignment: CDR1 SQVTM and CDR2 ANQGSEA. Trimming left V 7 bases short and J 4 bases short, with 22 bases between. CDR3 sequence reads: CSAWALRDGVTEAFF. The CDR3 DNA follows: TGCAGCGCTTGGGCCTTAAGGGATGGGGTCACTGAAGCTTTCTTT.

This chain uses TRBV6-1 with TRBJ2-1; D perhaps matches TRBD1 (5 bases). Germline CDR1 and CDR2: MNHNS and SASEGT. This CDR3 has 14 residues. Trimming cost V 4 bases and J 10 bases, with 17 bases left between them. In DNA, the CDR3 is TGTGCCAGCAGTGTCGGGCAGACCCAGGGAGAGCAGTTCTTC. It translates to CASSVGQTQGEQFF.

This rearrangement joins TRBV4-1 to TRBJ2-5; a possible D gene is TRBD1 (6 bases). The J call may not be correct, given that the DNA end is closer to TRBJ2-7. The germline CDR1 and CDR2 sequences are MGHRA and YSYEKL. This CDR3 has 13 amino acids. CDR3 sequence reads: CASSQAGVGEQYF. The CDR3 coding sequence is TGCGCCAGCAGCCAAGCAGGGGTTGGCGAGCAGTACTTC.

This rearrangement joins TRBV30 to TRBJ1-3; tentative D call: TRBD1 (5 bases). The V and J ends lost 3 bases and 0 bases respectively, with 12 bases between them. The germline CDR1 and CDR2 sequences are GTSNPN and SVGIG (reference sequence). The CDR3 is made up of 15 amino acids. CDR3 region: CAWRGKGLSGNTIYF. CDR3 in DNA: TGTGCCTGGAGAGGGAAGGGACTCTCTGGAAACACCATATATTTT.

Points on this clonotype: The junction shows a germline mismatch at one end, possibly a read error. The chain joins TRBV7-8 to TRBJ2-7, with 9 bases aligning to TRBD1. The CDR3 is made up of 15 amino acids. Germline V gene sequence: CDR1 SGHVS, CDR2 FQNEAQ. Written as DNA, the CDR3 is TGTGCCAGCAGCTTAGAACAGGGGGCGGTCTACGGGCAGTACTTC. Amino acid sequence: CASSLEQGAVYGQYF.

In its sample, this clonotype was seen once. The chain links TRBV7-8 to TRBJ2-1; 7 nucleotides agree with TRBD2. V gave up 4 bases and J gave up 3 bases; unmatched junction bases: 21. CDR3 length equals 20 residues. The germline V gene has CDR1 SGHVS and CDR2 FQNEAQ. The CDR3 protein is CASSSVGRSKAGYGYNEQFF. In DNA form, the CDR3 reads TGTGCCAGCAGCTCGGTGGGCAGAAGTAAAGCGGGGTATGGCTACAATGAGCAGTTCTTC.

This chain connects TRBV4-2 to TRBJ2-1; TRBD2 aligns across 10 bases. CDR3 length equals 16 residues. CDR1 and CDR2 (germline): LGHNA, YNFKEQ. V was clipped by 0 bases and J by 6 bases; unmatched bases: 5. CDR3: CASSQEGRLAGNEQFF. The CDR3 region has the DNA TGTGCCAGCAGCCAAGAAGGGAGACTAGCGGGCAATGAGCAGTTCTTC.

This clonotype was found a few times. V gene TRBV29-1 combines with J gene TRBJ2-5; D gene uncertain. The germline V gene encodes CDR1 SQVTM and CDR2 ANQGSEA. This CDR3 has 13 amino acids. V lost 5 bases and J lost 4, with 14 bases in between. The CDR3 DNA follows: TGCAGCGTTATTTCGTCGCTTCCAGAGACCCAGTACTTC. Amino acid sequence: CSVISSLPETQYF.

The V call is TRBV7-2, the J call TRBJ2-5; TRBD2 matches 12 bases. The J call is in doubt because the DNA end fits TRBJ2-7 better. This CDR3 has 15 amino acids. Germline lookup yields CDR1 SGHTA and CDR2 FQGNSA. The CDR3 region is CASSTRTSGNFEQYF. The CDR3 DNA is TGTGCCAGCAGCACGCGGACTAGCGGGAACTTCGAGCAGTACTTC.

This sequence joins TRBV9 and TRBJ2-5; no clear D. This CDR3 contains 12 residues. Germline lookup yields CDR1 SGDLS and CDR2 YYNGEE. V shed 4 bases and J shed 5 bases, with 9 bases lying between them. CDR3 sequence: CASSPVRETQYF. CDR3 sequence (DNA): TGTGCCAGCAGCCCAGTCAGGGAGACCCAGTACTTC.

The chain links TRBV27 to TRBJ2-1, with TRBD2 identical over 8 bases. The CDR3 length is 17 residues. The J segment lost 6 bases and the V segment lost 5 bases, leaving 15 bases of the junction unmatched. Germline CDR1 is MNHEY and CDR2 is SMNVEV (reference sequence). In DNA, the CDR3 is TGTGCCAGCAGTCCAAAATATAGCGGGATAGTGAGCAATGAGCAGTTCTTC. Translation gives CASSPKYSGIVSNEQFF.